The clone carrying this T cell receptor (beta chain) was detected many times. As yet, its antigen is unknown. This sample stems from a study of shared clonotypes between healthy human individuals. Measured with immunoSEQ multiplex PCR; TCRdb has only the in-frame clones, and not every one. The data hold just under 350,000 clones, with 73% observed a single time. V was cut by 5 bases and J by 3 bases, with 10 bases left in between. The germline V gene encodes CDR1 SEHNR and CDR2 FQNEAQ (reference sequence). The CDR3 sequence is 13 residues long. Points from the study as a whole: Rarefaction showed sorted-subset sequencing was incomplete despite large depth. Among non-shared clonotypes, generation probabilities were lower than among those shared by all four donors. Clonotype sharing across donors was expected to vary with sequencing depth.

The sequenced material came from memory CD4+ T cells sorted from blood. The subset was: CD45RA-negative fraction. This chain links TRBV7-9 with TRBJ1-2, with D perhaps TRBD1 (6 bases). The receptor comes from a man aged 25-45 years in good health. As DNA, the CDR3 is TGTGCCAGCAGCCCGGACAGCTACTATGGCTACACCTTC. Amino acids: CASSPDSYYGYTF.